Listed here are 26 T cell receptor beta chains from one sample, sequenced in a study of T cells in Graves' hyperthyroidism and ophthalmopathy. RNA transcripts were the template for amplifying TCR beta CDR3 regions. Researchers ran a first-round RT-PCR on the TCR CDR3 using the HTBI primer set. TCRdb used MiXCR to reprocess the multiplex PCR reads, holding one entry per CDR3 protein. The top ten hold around half of the sample, which has under 350,000 distinct CDR3 sequences, 20% to 25% seen once. Sequenced sample: blood. These TCRs come from a woman between 50 and 59 years old with Graves' hyperthyroidism.

This clonotype was seen ten or more times. V is TRBV20-1 and J is TRBJ2-7; D is perhaps TRBD2 (6 bases). CDR1 is DFQATT, CDR2 SNEGSKA, per germline (reference sequence). This CDR3 has 17 residues. V shed 5 bases and J shed 5 bases, with 28 bases lying between them. DNA for the CDR3: TGCAGTGCTGGGAGCCCGGGCGGGACGGCGGCTCGGAACGAGCAGTACTTC. Protein sequence: CSAGSPGGTAARNEQYF.

The table lists this clonotype with many counts. This chain uses TRBV20-1 with TRBJ1-5; 10 nucleotides agree with TRBD1. The CDR3 loop spans 16 amino acids. The V and J ends lost 0 bases and 8 bases, in that order; junction bases with no gene match: 10. The germline V gene encodes CDR1 DFQATT and CDR2 SNEGSKA (reference sequence). Here the CDR3 DNA reads TGCAGTGCTAGAGATCTTGGGGACAGGGGAGGAAAGCCCCAGCATTTT. This sequence encodes CSARDLGDRGGKPQHF.

This clonotype was seen more than once but under ten times. V gene TRBV6-5 combines with J gene TRBJ1-1; D unresolved. The germline V gene encodes CDR1 MNHEY and CDR2 SVGAGI. The CDR3 has 16 residues. With 2 bases removed from V and 5 bases from J, the gap between germline ends came to 18 bases. The CDR3 is CASSYTKSEFGTEAFF. CDR3 DNA: TGTGCCAGCAGTTACACAAAAAGCGAGTTTGGTACTGAAGCTTTCTTT.

This clonotype was counted ten times or more. The J gene is TRBJ2-3, the V gene TRBV5-1; TRBD1 aligns across 9 bases. The CDR3 is 15 amino acids. V trimming: 4 bases; J trimming: 3 bases; junction bases outside the gene matches: 6. CDR1 and CDR2 from the germline V gene are SGHRS and YFSETQ. For the CDR3, the DNA is TGCGCCAGCAGCGAGGGACAGGGTCCGACAGATACGCAGTATTTT. The encoded protein is CASSEGQGPTDTQYF.

This clonotype was seen at least ten times. The genes are TRBV28 and TRBJ2-3; TRBD2 might be the D (5 bases). Per the germline V gene, CDR1 is MDHEN and CDR2 is SYDVKM. This CDR3 contains 15 residues. With 3 bases removed from V and 2 bases from J, the gap between germline ends came to 12 bases. The CDR3 coding sequence is TGTGCCAGCAGTTTTGGGTCCGGGGTCACAGATACGCAGTATTTT. It encodes CASSFGSGVTDTQYF.

The V and J genes are TRBV2 and TRBJ1-5; 7 bases fit TRBD1. The ends lost 7 bases at V and 1 base at J; junction bases unmatched: 7. CDR1 SNHLY and CDR2 FYNNEI come from the germline V gene. The CDR3 has 15 amino acids. DNA for the CDR3: TGTGCCAGCACGGAGGGGGCTGGCAGCAATCAGCCCCAGCATTTT. Its protein is CASTEGAGSNQPQHF.

V gene TRBV7-6 combines with J gene TRBJ2-3, with 8 positions matching TRBD2. CDR3 length: 14 residues. V trimming: 5 bases; J trimming: 4 bases; junction bases outside the gene matches: 5. CDR1 and CDR2 (germline): SGHVS, FNYEAQ. The CDR3 loop is CASSPAGGPDTQYF. The CDR3 DNA is TGTGCCAGCAGCCCCGCGGGGGGCCCAGATACGCAGTATTTT.

Written as DNA, the CDR3 is TGTGCCAGCAGTTTAAACCGCGGGGCCCACGAGCAGTACTTC. Amino acid sequence: CASSLNRGAHEQYF. The V and J genes are TRBV27 and TRBJ2-7; TRBD2 is a possible D gene (6 bases). Per the germline V gene, CDR1 is MNHEY and CDR2 is SMNVEV (reference sequence). The CDR3 sequence is 14 residues long. The V end lost 2 bases, the J end lost 5 bases, and 13 bases lay between the germline ends.

Many counts were recorded for this clonotype. The V call is TRBV7-8, the J call TRBJ1-1, with D maybe TRBD1 (6 bases). The CDR3 has 16 amino acids. Germline V gene data show CDR1 as SGHVS and CDR2 as FQNEAQ. Trimming cost V 0 bases and J 0 bases, with 11 bases left between them. This chain's CDR3 is CASSLARYRVNTEAFF. The CDR3 bases are TGTGCCAGCAGCTTAGCGCGTTACAGGGTGAACACTGAAGCTTTCTTT. Filled out from reference TRBV7-8 and TRBJ1-1, the complete variable domain reads GAGVSQSPRYKVAKRGQDVALRCDPISGHVSLFWYQQALGQGPEFLTYFQNEAQLDKSGLPSDRFFAERPEGSVSTLKIQRTQQEDSAVYLCASSLARYRVNTEAFFGQGTRLTVV.

This clonotype was detected many times. One end of the junction fails to match germline, which may point to a read error. The rearrangement joins TRBV7-7 to TRBJ2-2, with TRBD2 identical over 12 bases. The CDR3 has 15 residues. Germline V CDR1 and CDR2: SSHAT, FNYEAQ (reference sequence). The CDR3 DNA reads TGTGCTAGCAGCTCTGGACTAGCGGGATCCGGGGAGCTGTTTTTT. It codes for CASSSGLAGSGELFF.

This clonotype was recorded a few times. This chain links TRBV5-4 with TRBJ2-6; D might be TRBD1 or TRBD2, each matching 5 bases. Germline loops: CDR1 SGHNT, CDR2 YYREEE (reference sequence). This CDR3 is built from 16 residues. Trimming removed 3 bases from V and 0 bases from J, with 10 bases in between. For the CDR3, the DNA is TGTGCCAGCAGCTGGGGACGGGGCTCTGGGGCCAACGTCCTGACTTTC. As protein: CASSWGRGSGANVLTF.

This clonotype appeared many times. The chain is built from TRBV2 and TRBJ1-6, with TRBD1 as a possible D gene (5 bases). CDR1 and CDR2 (germline): SNHLY, FYNNEI. V shed 6 bases and J shed 10 bases, with 19 bases lying between them. The CDR3 is 15 amino acids. The CDR3 region has the DNA TGTGCCAGCAGAGACTCGTGGGGCTTTGGGTCACCCCTCCACTTT. Translation gives CASRDSWGFGSPLHF.

As for this clonotype: A read error may be the cause here, since a much bigger clone is one base away. This chain joins TRBV3-1 and TRBJ1-1; D remains ambiguous. The CDR3 spans 13 residues. Germline V gives CDR1 LGHDT, CDR2 YNNKEL (reference sequence). CDR3 sequence: CASSHRMNAEAFF. The CDR3 nucleotides read TGTGCCAGCAGCCACCGGATGAACGCTGAAGCTTTCTTT.

This clonotype was detected ten times or more. V is TRBV20-1 and J is TRBJ2-7; TRBD2 matches at 12 bases. After removal of 1 base from V and 3 bases from J, the junction contained 4 bases not matched to a gene. The CDR3 contains 15 residues. Looked up from germline, CDR1 is DFQATT and CDR2 is SNEGSKA (reference sequence). The CDR3 reads CSARGLTSGSYEQYF. Written as DNA, the CDR3 is TGCAGTGCTAGAGGCTTGACTAGCGGGAGCTACGAGCAGTACTTC.

This clonotype has only a few counts. The chain recombines TRBV19 with TRBJ2-3; 12 bases align to TRBD2. Trimming took 7 bases from V and 2 from J; bases not matched to a gene: 7. This CDR3 spans 16 amino acids. Germline V CDR1 and CDR2: LNHDA, SQIVND (reference sequence). DNA of the CDR3: TGTGCCAGTACCTTGCTAGCGGGAGGGCCCACAGATACGCAGTATTTT. Its protein is CASTLLAGGPTDTQYF.

Worth noting for this clonotype: A much larger clone lies a single base off, so this may be a read error. No conserved phenylalanine or tryptophan is present at the end of the CDR3, so a read error is the likely explanation. The chain carries TRBV27 and TRBJ2-7; 8 positions match TRBD1. The germline V gene has CDR1 MNHEY and CDR2 SMNVEV (reference sequence). V was pared by 6 bases and J by 3 bases, with 7 bases of the junction left unmatched. The CDR3 runs 14 residues. CDR3 coding DNA: TGTGCCAGCAGCCGGACAGGGTTAAGCTACGAGCAGTACCTC. It specifies CASSRTGLSYEQYL.

On this clonotype: A much larger clone is a single base away; this may be a read error. Given the absence of the conserved phenylalanine or tryptophan at the CDR3 end, a read error is likely. The gene calls are TRBV7-8 and TRBJ2-3; D is unresolved. V was pared by 4 bases and J by 0 bases, with 14 bases between. Germline assignment: CDR1 SGHVS and CDR2 FQNEAQ. The CDR3 totals 16 residues. In nucleotides, the CDR3 is TGTGCCAGCAGCTCTAACCCTATCTCTAGCACAGATACGCAGTATTCT. Residues: CASSSNPISSTDTQYS.

This clonotype was detected ten times or more. The rearrangement uses TRBV28 and TRBJ1-2, with 9 nucleotides matching TRBD1. Germline trimming cut 5 bases from V and 5 bases from J; bases unmatched to any gene: 12. Germline V gives CDR1 MDHEN, CDR2 SYDVKM. The CDR3 length is 16 residues. CDR3 sequence: CASSLIGTGFWYGYTF. The CDR3 bases are TGTGCCAGCAGTCTAATCGGGACAGGGTTTTGGTATGGCTACACCTTC.

This clonotype came up many times. The rearrangement joins TRBV30 to TRBJ1-1; D is perhaps TRBD1 (6 bases). Germline values: CDR1 GTSNPN, CDR2 SVGIG (reference sequence). V was shortened by 0 bases and J by 5 bases, with 13 bases between the two germline ends. This CDR3 contains 14 residues. The CDR3: CAWSVRRGWTEAFF. The CDR3 DNA follows: TGTGCCTGGAGTGTTCGCAGGGGTTGGACTGAAGCTTTCTTT.

J is TRBJ2-5 and V is TRBV5-4; perhaps TRBD1 as D (6 bases). V was shortened by 1 base and J by 4 bases, with 11 bases between the two germline ends. Germline assignment: CDR1 SGHNT and CDR2 YYREEE (reference sequence). The length of the CDR3 is 14 residues. The CDR3 loop reads CASSLKQGRETQYF. As DNA, the CDR3 is TGTGCCAGCAGCTTGAAACAGGGTCGAGAGACCCAGTACTTC.

Many counts were recorded for this clonotype. The gene calls are TRBV9 and TRBJ1-1; D remains unclear. Trimming shortened V by 3 bases and J by 4 bases, and 19 bases separated the two germline ends. Germline V gives CDR1 SGDLS, CDR2 YYNGEE. This CDR3 has 16 residues. The CDR3 DNA reads TGTGCCAGCAGCGCATTCAACGTACAAGCATCCACTGAAGCTTTCTTT. Encoded protein: CASSAFNVQASTEAFF.

This clonotype has a count of ten or more. The genes are TRBV30 and TRBJ2-7; 8 bases fit TRBD1. Unmatched junction bases numbered 2, after V lost 5 bases and J lost 2 bases. Germline V gene lookup returns CDR1 GTSNPN and CDR2 SVGIG (reference sequence). This CDR3 has 12 amino acids. CDR3 in DNA: TGTGCCTGGGGACAGGGAACCTACGAGCAGTACTTC. Translated, it gives CAWGQGTYEQYF. The variable domain in full, with the rest retrieved from reference TRBV30 and TRBJ2-7, is SQTIHQWPATLVQPVGSPLSLECTVEGTSNPNLYWYRQAAGRGLQLLFYSVGIGQISSEVPQNLSASRPQDRQFILSSKKLLLSDSGFYLCAWGQGTYEQYFGPGTRLTVT.

This clonotype was seen repeatedly, ten times or more. The rearrangement links TRBV6-1 to TRBJ1-4; D gene unclear. The CDR3 extends over 14 amino acids. Looked up from germline, CDR1 is MNHNS and CDR2 is SASEGT. Trimming took 0 bases from V and 8 from J, leaving 10 bases between them. The CDR3 DNA is TGTGCCAGCAGTGAAGCGAGGTGGGAAGAAAAACTGTTTTTT. Its protein product is CASSEARWEEKLFF.

There are many counts of this clonotype. The V and J genes are TRBV6-1 and TRBJ1-1; D is undetermined. Per the germline V gene, CDR1 is MNHNS and CDR2 is SASEGT. Trimming removed 3 bases at V and 1 base at J, with 9 bases between. The CDR3 contains 14 residues. CDR3 loop: CASSEYTPNTEAFF. The DNA of the CDR3 is TGTGCCAGCAGTGAGTACACCCCGAACACTGAAGCTTTCTTT.

This clonotype was counted at least ten times. This chain connects TRBV20-1 to TRBJ2-5; D may be TRBD1 or TRBD2 (5 bases each). This CDR3 has 13 residues. Germline V gene sequence: CDR1 DFQATT, CDR2 SNEGSKA (reference sequence). The CDR3: CTGAKLAQETQYF. CDR3 DNA: TGCACCGGGGCCAAATTAGCGCAAGAGACCCAGTACTTC.

This clonotype appeared many times. This chain connects TRBV5-1 to TRBJ2-2; TRBD1 matches at 7 bases. CDR3 length equals 17 residues. CDR1 is SGHRS and CDR2 is YFSETQ in the germline V gene. The V segment lost 3 bases and the J segment 4 bases; nucleotides outside the gene matches: 12. The CDR3 protein is CASSSFDLTGRTGELFF. CDR3 in DNA: TGCGCCAGCAGCTCATTCGACTTGACAGGGCGCACCGGGGAGCTGTTTTTT. The full variable domain, rest sourced from reference TRBV5-1 and TRBJ2-2, is KAGVTQTPRYLIKTRGQQVTLSCSPISGHRSVSWYQQTPGQGLQFLFEYFSETQRNKGNFPGRFSGRQFSNSRSEMNVSTLELGDSALYLCASSSFDLTGRTGELFFGEGSRLTVL.